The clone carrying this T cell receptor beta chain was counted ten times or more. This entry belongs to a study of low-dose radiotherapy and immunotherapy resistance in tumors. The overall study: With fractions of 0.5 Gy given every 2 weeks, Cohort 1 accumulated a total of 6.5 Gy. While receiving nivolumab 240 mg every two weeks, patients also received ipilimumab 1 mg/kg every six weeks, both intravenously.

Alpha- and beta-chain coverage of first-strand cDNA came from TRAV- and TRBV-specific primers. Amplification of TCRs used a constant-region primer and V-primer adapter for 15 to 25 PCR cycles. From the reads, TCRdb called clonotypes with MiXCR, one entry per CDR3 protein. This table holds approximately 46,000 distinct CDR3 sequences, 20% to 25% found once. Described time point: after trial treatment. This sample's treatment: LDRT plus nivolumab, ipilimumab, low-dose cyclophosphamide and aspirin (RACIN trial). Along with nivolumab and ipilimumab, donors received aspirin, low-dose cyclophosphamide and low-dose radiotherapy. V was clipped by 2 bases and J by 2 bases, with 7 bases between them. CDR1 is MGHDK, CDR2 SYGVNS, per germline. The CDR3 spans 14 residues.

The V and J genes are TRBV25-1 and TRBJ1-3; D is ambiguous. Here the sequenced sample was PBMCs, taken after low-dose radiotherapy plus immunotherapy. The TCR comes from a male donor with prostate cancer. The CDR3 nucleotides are TGTGCCAGCAGTGAAGAAAGGACTGGAAACACCATATATTTT. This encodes CASSEERTGNTIYF. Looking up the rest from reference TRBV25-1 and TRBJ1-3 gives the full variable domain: EADIYQTPRYLVIGTGKKITLECSQTMGHDKMYWYQQDPGMELHLIHYSYGVNSTEKGDLSSESTVSRIRTEHFPLTLESARPSHTSQYLCASSEERTGNTIYFGEGSWLTVV.